Listed below are T cell receptor beta chains from one sample, sequenced in a study of patients and donors after allogeneic stem cell transplantation. TCRdb re-derived calls from the RT-PCR reads in MiXCR, one entry per CDR3 protein. The sample comprises some 90,000 distinct CDR3 sequences, roughly 48% of which are singletons, and 50% to 75% rests with the top ten. Sequencing used blood, either unsorted or a sorted T cell fraction (not recorded which). The receptors were gathered from a human donor who was either an allogeneic HSCT recipient or a stem cell or donor lymphocyte infusion donor (not recorded which). It is not recorded whose cells these are; they may come from a transplant donor. CDR3s include the opening cysteine and the closing phenylalanine or tryptophan. The order of the fields is V gene, J gene, clone size, CDR3 length, D gene, CDR3 DNA, CDR3 protein. The D gene is left open where the match is weak. Clone size is given for some rows only: seen once, a few or many times, or a class if the clone is expanded.

V: TRBV4-1; J: TRBJ2-5; size: few; length: 16; D: TRBD1; DNA: TGCGCCAGCAGCCAAGAGCAGGGACAGGGACAAGAGACCCAGTACTTC; CDR3: CASSQEQGQGQETQYF
V: TRBV4-2; J: TRBJ1-1; size: .; length: 14; D: TRBD1; DNA: TGTGCCAGCAGCCCGGACAGGAAGGGCACTGAAGCTTTCTTT; CDR3: CASSPDRKGTEAFF
V: TRBV12-3/TRBV12-4; J: TRBJ2-1; size: .; length: 13; D: .; DNA: TGTGCCAGCAGTCTGACTGCAGGCAATGAGCAGTTCTTC; CDR3: CASSLTAGNEQFF
V: TRBV9; J: TRBJ1-4; size: few; length: 17; D: .; DNA: TGTGCCAGCAGCGTAGACCCGGTGGAGGGGAATAATGAAAAACTGTTTTTT; CDR3: CASSVDPVEGNNEKLFF
V: TRBV5-1; J: TRBJ1-2; size: .; length: 13; D: .; DNA: TGCGCCAGCAGCCGATCGGACAGCGATGGCTACACCTTC; CDR3: CASSRSDSDGYTF
V: TRBV29-1; J: TRBJ1-3; size: few; length: 17; D: .; DNA: TGCAGCGTTGAAGTAGGTAGGGTCCGGAGCTCTGGAAACACCATATATTTT; CDR3: CSVEVGRVRSSGNTIYF
V: TRBV27; J: TRBJ1-6; size: .; length: 14; D: .; DNA: TGTGCCAGCAGTTTGGGCAGGGGAAGCTCACCCCTCCACTTT; CDR3: CASSLGRGSSPLHF
V: TRBV5-6; J: TRBJ1-2; size: many; length: 12; D: .; DNA: TGTGCCAGCAGCCCGGACAGCTATGGCTACACCTTC; CDR3: CASSPDSYGYTF
V: TRBV11-2; J: TRBJ1-6; size: .; length: 15; D: TRBD1; DNA: TGTGCCAGCAGCACTATTGGACAGGGTGGTTCACCCCTCCACTTT; CDR3: CASSTIGQGGSPLHF
V: TRBV7-3; J: TRBJ1-1; size: .; length: 15; D: .; DNA: TGTGCCAGCAGCCCCCAGGGAGGGGCGAACACTGAAGCTTTCTTT; CDR3: CASSPQGGANTEAFF
V: TRBV5-1; J: TRBJ1-1; size: once; length: 14; D: .; DNA: TGCGCCAGCACTAAGACAGCTACCAACACTGAAGCTTTCTTT; CDR3: CASTKTATNTEAFF
V: TRBV6-2/TRBV6-3; J: TRBJ1-6; size: .; length: 17; D: .; DNA: TGTGCCAGCACCCACCTTCCGGGTTACAAGATGGTGTCACCCCTCCACTTT; CDR3: CASTHLPGYKMVSPLHF
V: TRBV4-3; J: TRBJ2-2; size: once; length: 17; D: TRBD2; DNA: TGCGCCAGCAGCCGATGGGGACTAGCACCGAACACCGGGGAGCTGTTTTTT; CDR3: CASSRWGLAPNTGELFF
V: TRBV6-2/TRBV6-3; J: TRBJ1-2; size: few; length: 12; D: .; DNA: TGTGCCAGCAGTATGGGAAACTATGGCTACACCTTC; CDR3: CASSMGNYGYTF
V: TRBV3-1; J: TRBJ1-5; size: few; length: 15; D: TRBD1; DNA: TGTGCCAGCAGCCACGACAGGGGGGCAGGTCAGCCCCAGCATTTT; CDR3: CASSHDRGAGQPQHF
V: TRBV27; J: TRBJ1-6; size: .; length: 12; D: .; DNA: TGTGCCAGCAGTTTTTGGAATTCACCCCTCCACTTT; CDR3: CASSFWNSPLHF
V: TRBV6-5; J: TRBJ1-6; size: few; length: 15; D: TRBD1; DNA: TGTGCCAGCAGACGGACAGGGGCTTATAATTCACCCCTCCACTTT; CDR3: CASRRTGAYNSPLHF
V: TRBV19; J: TRBJ2-7; size: .; length: 16; D: TRBD1; DNA: TGTGCCAGTAGTGAAACCACAGGGGTCGCGTTTCGCGAGCAGTACTTC; CDR3: CASSETTGVAFREQYF
V: TRBV2; J: TRBJ2-7; size: .; length: 13; D: .; DNA: TGTGCCAGCAGTGGGACGGCCGACTACGAGCAGTACTTC; CDR3: CASSGTADYEQYF
V: TRBV10-3; J: TRBJ2-3; size: .; length: 12; D: .; DNA: TGTGCCATCAGTGAGAGGACAGATACGCAGTATTTT; CDR3: CAISERTDTQYF
V: TRBV7-2; J: TRBJ1-4; size: few; length: 17; D: .; DNA: TGTGCCAGCAGCCTCGGGGTTTATCGTACAACTAATGAAAAACTGTTTTTT; CDR3: CASSLGVYRTTNEKLFF
V: TRBV18; J: TRBJ1-1; size: few; length: 15; D: .; DNA: TGTGCCAGCTCACCCCTCCGGGCATACTACACTGAAGCTTTCTTT; CDR3: CASSPLRAYYTEAFF
V: TRBV19; J: TRBJ1-3; size: .; length: 15; D: .; DNA: TGTGCCAGCTCTCCACCCGGTCCCTCTGGAAACACCATATATTTT; CDR3: CASSPPGPSGNTIYF
V: TRBV4-1; J: TRBJ1-3; size: .; length: 17; D: .; DNA: TGCGCCAGCAGCCCTCGTCCATCCCTGAGCTCTGGAAACACCATATATTTT; CDR3: CASSPRPSLSSGNTIYF
V: TRBV28; J: TRBJ1-1; size: .; length: 15; D: .; DNA: TGTGCCAGCAGTTCCTCCCCAGGACTGAACACTGAAGCTTTCTTT; CDR3: CASSSSPGLNTEAFF
V: TRBV7-9; J: TRBJ2-3; size: .; length: 14; D: .; DNA: TGTGCCAGCAGCTTTACCGACAGCACAGATACGCAGTATTTT; CDR3: CASSFTDSTDTQYF
V: TRBV10-2; J: TRBJ1-5; size: .; length: 16; D: TRBD1; DNA: TGCGCCAGCAGTGACCGCCAGGGGACAGGCAATCAGCCCCAGCATTTT; CDR3: CASSDRQGTGNQPQHF
V: TRBV5-1; J: TRBJ1-2; size: few; length: 14; D: .; DNA: TGCGCCAGCAGCTTGGCCGAGGCAGGGAGAGGCTACACCTTC; CDR3: CASSLAEAGRGYTF
V: TRBV7-4; J: TRBJ1-1; size: .; length: 16; D: TRBD1; DNA: TGTGCCAGCAGCCAAAGGGACAGGGCAGAGAACACTGAAGCTTTCTTT; CDR3: CASSQRDRAENTEAFF
V: TRBV6-2/TRBV6-3; J: TRBJ2-7; size: .; length: 14; D: TRBD2; DNA: TGTGCCAGCAGCCGGACTAGCGGCACCTACGAGCAGTACTTC; CDR3: CASSRTSGTYEQYF
V: TRBV6-2/TRBV6-3; J: TRBJ2-7; size: few; length: 12; D: .; DNA: TGTGCCAGCAGTTATTCCAGCTACGAGCAGTACTTC; CDR3: CASSYSSYEQYF
V: TRBV7-2; J: TRBJ1-6; size: once; length: 17; D: TRBD1; DNA: TGTGCCAGCAGCTTAGGGGACAGCGACAGTTATAATTCACCCCTCCACTTT; CDR3: CASSLGDSDSYNSPLHF
V: TRBV7-6; J: TRBJ1-6; size: .; length: 16; D: .; DNA: TGTGCCAGCAGCTTAGTAGACCGGCGGTCTAATTCACCCCTCCACTTT; CDR3: CASSLVDRRSNSPLHF
V: TRBV4-1; J: TRBJ2-1; size: .; length: 14; D: TRBD2; DNA: TGCGCCAGCAGCCAAGAATGGGAGGGACCCCCCCAGTTCTTC; CDR3: CASSQEWEGPPQFF
V: TRBV29-1; J: TRBJ1-2; size: .; length: 15; D: .; DNA: TGCAGCGTTGAACAGCGTACAGAAGCTAACTATGGCTACACCTTC; CDR3: CSVEQRTEANYGYTF
V: TRBV21-1; J: TRBJ1-5; size: few; length: 14; D: .; DNA: TGTGCCAGCAGCCGGAGGGGTAGCAATCAGCCCCAGCATTTT; CDR3: CASSRRGSNQPQHF
V: TRBV4-2; J: TRBJ2-7; size: .; length: 16; D: .; DNA: TGTGCCAGCAGCCAAGAAGATCGGACAGCCCTCTACGAGCAGTACTTC; CDR3: CASSQEDRTALYEQYF
V: TRBV7-8; J: TRBJ1-1; size: .; length: 14; D: .; DNA: TGTGCCAGCAGCTTAGCGGAGGGGGTGGCTGAAGCTTTCTTT; CDR3: CASSLAEGVAEAFF
V: TRBV6-2/TRBV6-3; J: TRBJ1-5; size: .; length: 15; D: .; DNA: TGTGCCAGCAGTTACTTGGGGTTTGCCAATCAGCCCCAGCATTTT; CDR3: CASSYLGFANQPQHF
V: TRBV20-1; J: TRBJ1-1; size: .; length: 13; D: .; DNA: TGCAGTGCTAGAGAGGGGATGAACACTGAAGCTTTCTTT; CDR3: CSAREGMNTEAFF
V: TRBV27; J: TRBJ2-7; size: .; length: 13; D: TRBD1; DNA: TGTGCCACTTCGACGACAGGGGACTACGAGCAGTACTTC; CDR3: CATSTTGDYEQYF
V: TRBV20-1; J: TRBJ1-1; size: few; length: 13; D: .; DNA: TGCAGTGCTTCGGGACACCTGAACACTGAAGCTTTCTTT; CDR3: CSASGHLNTEAFF
V: TRBV28; J: TRBJ1-2; size: .; length: 12; D: .; DNA: TGTGCCAGCAACCTACAGGGCTATGGCTACACCTTC; CDR3: CASNLQGYGYTF
V: TRBV20-1; J: TRBJ1-5; size: .; length: 15; D: .; DNA: TGCAGTGCCCACCGGGACTCCAATGGCAATCAGCCCCAGCATTTT; CDR3: CSAHRDSNGNQPQHF
V: TRBV27; J: TRBJ1-1; size: .; length: 17; D: .; DNA: TGTGCCAGCAGTTTATCCCCGGACCTTTCCAGCGACACTGAAGCTTTCTTT; CDR3: CASSLSPDLSSDTEAFF
V: TRBV20-1; J: TRBJ1-4; size: .; length: 15; D: .; DNA: TGCAGTGCTAGAGATGAGGCCAACTGGGGTGAAAAACTGTTTTTT; CDR3: CSARDEANWGEKLFF
V: TRBV28; J: TRBJ1-1; size: .; length: 12; D: .; DNA: TGTGCCAGCCAGGTGGTCGGCACTGAAGCTTTCTTT; CDR3: CASQVVGTEAFF
V: TRBV27; J: TRBJ1-2; size: .; length: 17; D: .; DNA: TGTGCCAGCAGTTTATCGGGCCAACAGCCGGGGAGCTATGGCTACACCTTC; CDR3: CASSLSGQQPGSYGYTF
V: TRBV3-1; J: TRBJ2-1; size: few; length: 14; D: .; DNA: TGTGCCAGCAGCCAAGAGAGGGAAGCAGTTGAGCAGTTCTTC; CDR3: CASSQEREAVEQFF
V: TRBV6-5; J: TRBJ2-7; size: .; length: 16; D: TRBD2; DNA: TGTGCCAGCAGTTACTCGGGCGGGAGAAACTCCTACGAGCAGTACTTC; CDR3: CASSYSGGRNSYEQYF